The rows below give T cell receptor beta chains drawn from one sample of a study of blood T cells in healthy people across ages. Using its own MiXCR run on the 5' RACE reads, TCRdb lists one record per CDR3 protein. The sample carries approximately 600,000 distinct CDR3 sequences, 58% recorded once. Sequenced input: blood. The receptors derive from a man aged 55 to 69 in good health. Both conserved end residues are part of each CDR3. Each record gives: D gene, V gene, clone size, CDR3 length, J gene, CDR3 protein, CDR3 DNA. The D gene is left open where the match is weak. Where a row states a size, it is once, few, many or the class of an expanded clone; other rows omit it.

D: TRBD2; V: TRBV29-1; size: NA; length: 12; J: TRBJ2-7; CDR3: CSVERTSGEQYF; DNA: TGCAGCGTTGAACGTACTAGCGGCGAGCAGTACTTC
D: NA; V: TRBV6-6; size: few; length: 12; J: TRBJ1-1; CDR3: CASGAFNTEAFF; DNA: TGTGCCAGCGGGGCCTTTAACACTGAAGCTTTCTTT
D: NA; V: TRBV7-2; size: NA; length: 14; J: TRBJ2-7; CDR3: CASSLAAVTYEQYF; DNA: TGTGCCAGCAGCTTAGCGGCCGTAACCTACGAGCAGTACTTC
D: TRBD2; V: TRBV2; size: NA; length: 14; J: TRBJ2-3; CDR3: CASGTGTSAGAQYF; DNA: TGTGCCAGCGGGACCGGGACTAGCGCCGGGGCGCAGTATTTT
D: TRBD1; V: TRBV4-1; size: few; length: 15; J: TRBJ2-5; CDR3: CASSLQQGRQETQYF; DNA: TGCGCCAGCAGCCTACAACAGGGGCGACAAGAGACCCAGTACTTC
D: NA; V: TRBV4-2; size: NA; length: 14; J: TRBJ1-4; CDR3: CASSQGSQAEKLFF; DNA: TGTGCCAGCAGCCAAGGCAGTCAGGCTGAAAAACTGTTTTTT
D: TRBD1; V: TRBV20-1; size: NA; length: 13; J: TRBJ2-1; CDR3: CSATDRGRNEQFF; DNA: TGCAGTGCTACGGACAGGGGGAGGAATGAGCAGTTCTTC
D: NA; V: TRBV20-1; size: NA; length: 13; J: TRBJ1-4; CDR3: CSAWTATNEKLFF; DNA: TGCAGTGCTTGGACAGCAACTAATGAAAAACTGTTTTTT
D: NA; V: TRBV6-6; size: few; length: 12; J: TRBJ2-1; CDR3: CASSPGANEQFF; DNA: TGTGCCAGCTCCCCGGGGGCAAATGAGCAGTTCTTC
D: NA; V: TRBV6-6; size: few; length: 13; J: TRBJ2-7; CDR3: CASSRGEAYEQYF; DNA: TGTGCCAGCAGCCGAGGGGAGGCCTACGAGCAGTACTTC
D: TRBD2; V: TRBV20-1; size: NA; length: 16; J: TRBJ2-5; CDR3: CSARGGLAGTQETQYF; DNA: TGCAGTGCTAGGGGGGGACTAGCGGGGACCCAAGAGACCCAGTACTTC
D: NA; V: TRBV5-1; size: NA; length: 12; J: TRBJ2-3; CDR3: CASGVHTDTQYF; DNA: TGCGCCAGCGGCGTTCACACAGATACGCAGTATTTT
D: TRBD1; V: TRBV7-8; size: few; length: 16; J: TRBJ1-2; CDR3: CASSLAPGQGWDGYTF; DNA: TGTGCCAGCAGCTTAGCACCGGGACAGGGGTGGGATGGCTACACCTTC
D: NA; V: TRBV7-2; size: NA; length: 15; J: TRBJ2-5; CDR3: CASSPQGGGWETQYF; DNA: TGTGCCAGCAGCCCCCAGGGAGGGGGCTGGGAGACCCAGTACTTC
D: TRBD2; V: TRBV12-3/TRBV12-4; size: NA; length: 14; J: TRBJ2-1; CDR3: CASSFSGGHNEQFF; DNA: TGTGCCAGCAGTTTTAGCGGGGGCCACAATGAGCAGTTCTTC
D: NA; V: TRBV29-1; size: NA; length: 13; J: TRBJ2-3; CDR3: CSVDVRLTDTQYF; DNA: TGCAGCGTTGATGTGAGGTTAACAGATACGCAGTATTTT
D: NA; V: TRBV12-3/TRBV12-4; size: few; length: 13; J: TRBJ2-7; CDR3: CASSFGADYEQYF; DNA: TGTGCCAGCAGTTTTGGGGCAGACTACGAGCAGTACTTC
D: TRBD2; V: TRBV11-3; size: few; length: 14; J: TRBJ2-3; CDR3: CASSPGGARDTQYF; DNA: TGTGCCAGCAGCCCGGGGGGGGCCCGAGATACGCAGTATTTT
D: NA; V: TRBV20-1; size: few; length: 13; J: TRBJ2-3; CDR3: CSWGDGGTDTQYF; DNA: TGCAGTTGGGGGGATGGGGGCACAGATACGCAGTATTTT
D: TRBD1; V: TRBV5-1; size: many; length: 11; J: TRBJ2-5; CDR3: CASRGQETQYF; DNA: TGTGCCAGCAGGGGGCAAGAGACCCAGTACTTC
D: NA; V: TRBV10-3; size: NA; length: 14; J: TRBJ2-6; CDR3: CAISEYPGANVLTF; DNA: TGTGCCATCAGTGAATATCCTGGGGCCAACGTCCTGACTTTC
D: NA; V: TRBV15; size: NA; length: 14; J: TRBJ1-5; CDR3: CATSRDYGVQPQHF; DNA: TGTGCCACCAGCAGAGATTACGGGGTTCAGCCCCAGCATTTT
D: NA; V: TRBV4-2; size: NA; length: 15; J: TRBJ2-7; CDR3: CASSLELDTSYEQYF; DNA: TGTGCCAGCAGCCTTGAATTGGACACTTCCTACGAGCAGTACTTC
D: NA; V: TRBV5-1; size: NA; length: 14; J: TRBJ2-7; CDR3: CASSLQTDNYEQYF; DNA: TGCGCCAGCAGCTTACAGACAGATAACTACGAGCAGTACTTC
D: TRBD2; V: TRBV5-1; size: NA; length: 16; J: TRBJ2-5; CDR3: CASSLELAGYQETQYF; DNA: TGCGCCAGCAGCTTGGAGCTAGCGGGGTACCAAGAGACCCAGTACTTC
D: NA; V: TRBV25-1; size: NA; length: 17; J: TRBJ2-2; CDR3: CASSEYWGAANTGELFF; DNA: TGTGCCAGCAGTGAATATTGGGGGGCTGCGAACACCGGGGAGCTGTTTTTT
D: NA; V: TRBV20-1; size: NA; length: 20; J: TRBJ1-2; CDR3: CSARAVDERAILSPNYGYTF; DNA: TGCAGTGCTAGAGCCGTCGACGAACGAGCCATCTTATCCCCAAACTATGGCTACACCTTC
D: TRBD2; V: TRBV29-1; size: NA; length: 13; J: TRBJ2-7; CDR3: CSASSGGAGEQYF; DNA: TGCAGCGCCTCTAGCGGGGGGGCCGGCGAGCAGTACTTC
D: TRBD1; V: TRBV18; size: NA; length: 13; J: TRBJ1-2; CDR3: CASSLGTANGYTF; DNA: TGTGCCAGCTCGCTCGGGACAGCAAATGGCTACACCTTC
D: TRBD2; V: TRBV13; size: NA; length: 16; J: TRBJ2-1; CDR3: CASRTGGGVGYNEQFF; DNA: TGTGCCAGCAGGACTGGCGGGGGGGTTGGCTACAATGAGCAGTTCTTC
D: NA; V: TRBV6-5; size: once; length: 15; J: TRBJ1-6; CDR3: CASRTGGLDNSPLHF; DNA: TGTGCCAGCAGGACGGGGGGTCTGGATAATTCACCCCTCCACTTT
D: TRBD2; V: TRBV7-2; size: NA; length: 14; J: TRBJ2-3; CDR3: CASSSAQTSTTEYF; DNA: TGTGCCAGCAGCTCCGCCCAGACTAGCACCACGGAGTATTTT
D: NA; V: TRBV12-3/TRBV12-4; size: NA; length: 14; J: TRBJ2-3; CDR3: CASSLSGTGDTQYF; DNA: TGTGCCAGCAGTTTATCAGGGACCGGGGATACGCAGTATTTT
D: NA; V: TRBV24-1; size: NA; length: 16; J: TRBJ2-5; CDR3: CATSSHRLRLQETQYF; DNA: TGTGCCACCAGTTCGCACCGACTCCGCCTCCAAGAGACCCAGTACTTC
D: NA; V: TRBV7-2; size: once; length: 17; J: TRBJ2-1; CDR3: CASSLLGPVSSYNEQFF; DNA: TGTGCCAGCAGCTTATTGGGTCCCGTGAGCTCCTACAATGAGCAGTTCTTC
D: TRBD1; V: TRBV7-2; size: few; length: 15; J: TRBJ2-7; CDR3: CASSVSLDRVYEQYF; DNA: TGTGCCAGCAGCGTCAGCCTGGACAGGGTCTACGAGCAGTACTTC
D: TRBD2; V: TRBV20-1; size: NA; length: 19; J: TRBJ2-1; CDR3: CSAREELAGGPGVFNEQFF; DNA: TGCAGTGCTAGAGAGGAGCTAGCGGGGGGGCCGGGAGTCTTTAATGAGCAGTTCTTC